This T cell receptor (beta chain) came from a study of cytomegalovirus exposure and HLA in healthy donors. For the study at large: The 120 or so validation repertoires were reported in a later analysis to have been generated on the same platform as the roughly 720 first-cohort repertoires. The study, taken as a whole, reports: There were about 160 TCR beta chains listed as cytomegalovirus-associated. The TCR clusters that emerged in the first cohort tended, a later analysis found, to co-occur in the 120 or so validation repertoires.

Sequencing used immunoSEQ multiplex PCR; TCRdb keeps in-frame clones, though not all of them. Seen here are about 200,000 clones, roughly 88% observed once, and the top ten hold roughly 1.5%. About this clone: What it binds is not known.

The sequenced material came from PBMCs. The TCR comes from a woman aged 18-30 years in good health and CMV-seronegative.

In DNA form, the CDR3 reads TGTGCCAGCAGCAAACTCGAGGGACAGCACAATCAGCCCCAGCATTTT. Its translation is CASSKLEGQHNQPQHF. The chain uses TRBV21-1 and TRBJ1-5; the tabulated D call, TRBD1, remains unverified against the DNA. TRBV21-1 is a pseudogene. This CDR3 has 16 residues.